This T cell receptor (beta chain) was documented in a study of OX40 agonist ivuxolimab in advanced cancers. Patients were excluded for autoimmune disease history or systemic immunosuppression. TCRdb's table, derived via immunoSEQ multiplex PCR, lists solely in-frame clones and lacks some. The data contain roughly 43,000 clones, 88% of them singletons. Here the sequenced sample was CD4+ or CD8+ T cells sorted from blood, taken in a trial of the OX40 agonist ivuxolimab. This TCR was sampled from an adult with an advanced solid tumor such as melanoma, head and neck, liver or kidney cancer.

The DNA for the CDR3 is TGTGCCAGCAGCACTACGGGACGAGGGACTGAAGCTTTCTTT. It yields the protein CASSTTGRGTEAFF. This rearrangement joins TRBV4-2 to TRBJ1-1, with D possibly matching TRBD1 (5 bases). Trimming pared 5 bases from V and 5 bases from J, leaving 15 bases between. This CDR3 spans 14 amino acids. In germline, CDR1 is LGHNA, CDR2 YNFKEQ.